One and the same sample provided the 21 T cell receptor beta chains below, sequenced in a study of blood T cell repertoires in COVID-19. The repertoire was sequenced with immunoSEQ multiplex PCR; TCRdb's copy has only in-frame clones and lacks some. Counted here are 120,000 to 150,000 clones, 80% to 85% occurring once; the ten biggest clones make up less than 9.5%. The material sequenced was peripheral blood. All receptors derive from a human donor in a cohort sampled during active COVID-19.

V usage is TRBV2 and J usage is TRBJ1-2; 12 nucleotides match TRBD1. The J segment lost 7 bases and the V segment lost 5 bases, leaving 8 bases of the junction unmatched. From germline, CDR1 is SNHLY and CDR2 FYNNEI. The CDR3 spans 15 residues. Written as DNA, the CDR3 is TGTGCCAGCAGTCCATCGGGACAGGGGGCGGGTGGCTACACCTTC. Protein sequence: CASSPSGQGAGGYTF.

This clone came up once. The CDR3 bases are TGTGCCAGTGCCCGGGACAGCGGGAGATGGAACACTGAAGCTTTCTTT. Its translation: CASARDSGRWNTEAFF. V and J are TRBV11-2 and TRBJ1-1, with 7 nucleotides matching TRBD1. J lost 1 base, V lost 9 bases, and 14 bases had no gene match. Germline CDR1 reads SGHAT; CDR2 reads FQNNGV. The CDR3 has 16 residues.

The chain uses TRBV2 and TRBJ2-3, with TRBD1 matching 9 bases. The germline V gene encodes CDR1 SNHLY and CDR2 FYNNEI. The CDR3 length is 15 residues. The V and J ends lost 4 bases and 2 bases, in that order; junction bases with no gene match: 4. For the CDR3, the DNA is TGTGCCAGCAGTGCGGACAGGGGTTACACAGATACGCAGTATTTT. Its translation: CASSADRGYTDTQYF.

Here the CDR3 DNA reads TGTGCCAGCAGCCGTGTGCCAGGGAACTATGGCTACACCTTC. Its translation is CASSRVPGNYGYTF. V gene TRBV14 combines with J gene TRBJ1-2, with a tentative D call TRBD1 (5 bases). Germline CDR1 and CDR2: SGHDN and FVKESK. V was cut by 4 bases and J by 2 bases, with 11 bases left in between. The CDR3 loop spans 14 amino acids.

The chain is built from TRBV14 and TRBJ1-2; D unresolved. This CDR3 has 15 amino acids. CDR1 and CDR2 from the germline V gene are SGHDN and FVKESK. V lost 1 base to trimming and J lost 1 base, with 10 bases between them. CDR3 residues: CASSQVSGSNYGYTF. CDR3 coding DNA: TGTGCCAGCAGCCAAGTTTCGGGTAGTAACTATGGCTACACCTTC.

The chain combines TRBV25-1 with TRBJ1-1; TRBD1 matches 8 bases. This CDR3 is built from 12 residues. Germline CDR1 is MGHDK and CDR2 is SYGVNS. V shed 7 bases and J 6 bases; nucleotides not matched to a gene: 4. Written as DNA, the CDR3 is TGTGCCAGCACCAGGGGGCAATCTGAAGCTTTCTTT. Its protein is CASTRGQSEAFF.

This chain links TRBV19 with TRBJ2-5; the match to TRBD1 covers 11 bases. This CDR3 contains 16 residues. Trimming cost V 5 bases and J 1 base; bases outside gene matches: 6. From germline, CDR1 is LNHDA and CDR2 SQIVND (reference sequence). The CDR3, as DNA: TGTGCCAGTAGTCCAGGGACAGGGGGTGGCCAAGAGACCCAGTACTTC. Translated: CASSPGTGGGQETQYF.

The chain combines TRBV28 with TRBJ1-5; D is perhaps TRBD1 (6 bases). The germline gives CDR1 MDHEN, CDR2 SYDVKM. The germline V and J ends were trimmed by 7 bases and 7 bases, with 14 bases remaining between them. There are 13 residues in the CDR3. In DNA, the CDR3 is TGTGCCAGCATTAACGGACAGCGGCAGCCCCAGCATTTT. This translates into CASINGQRQPQHF.

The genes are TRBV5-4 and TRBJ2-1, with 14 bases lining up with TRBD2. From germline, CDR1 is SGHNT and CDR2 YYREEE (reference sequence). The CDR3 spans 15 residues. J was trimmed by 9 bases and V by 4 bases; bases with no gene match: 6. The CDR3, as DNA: TGTGCCAGCAGCAGGACTAGCGGGGGGCCCCCTGAGCAGTTCTTC. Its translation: CASSRTSGGPPEQFF.

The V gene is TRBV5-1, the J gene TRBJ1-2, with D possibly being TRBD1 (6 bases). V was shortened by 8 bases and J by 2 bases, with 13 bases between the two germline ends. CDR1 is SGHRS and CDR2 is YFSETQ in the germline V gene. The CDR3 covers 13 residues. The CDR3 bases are TGCGCCAGTGGGTCCGGGACAAACTATGGCTACACCTTC. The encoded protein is CASGSGTNYGYTF.

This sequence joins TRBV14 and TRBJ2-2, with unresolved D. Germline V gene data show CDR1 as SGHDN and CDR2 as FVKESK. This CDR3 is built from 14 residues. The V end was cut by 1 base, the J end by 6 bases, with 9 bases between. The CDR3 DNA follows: TGTGCCAGCAGCCAAGTAATCGGTCCCGGGGAGCTGTTTTTT. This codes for CASSQVIGPGELFF.

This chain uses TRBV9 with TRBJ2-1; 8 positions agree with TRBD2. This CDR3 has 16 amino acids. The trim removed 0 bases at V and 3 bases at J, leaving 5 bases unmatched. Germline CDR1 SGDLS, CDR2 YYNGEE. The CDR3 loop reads CASSVASRGVYNEQFF. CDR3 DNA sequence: TGTGCCAGCAGCGTAGCTTCGCGGGGGGTCTACAATGAGCAGTTCTTC.

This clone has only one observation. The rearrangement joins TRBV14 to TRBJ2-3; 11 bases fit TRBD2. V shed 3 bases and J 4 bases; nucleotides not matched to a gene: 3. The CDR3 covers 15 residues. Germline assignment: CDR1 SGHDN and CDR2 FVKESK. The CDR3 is CASSQTSGVADTQYF. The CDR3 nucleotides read TGTGCCAGCAGCCAGACTAGCGGGGTTGCAGATACGCAGTATTTT. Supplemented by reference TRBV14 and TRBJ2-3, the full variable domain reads EAGVTQFPSHSVIEKGQTVTLRCDPISGHDNLYWYRRVMGKEIKFLLHFVKESKQDESGMPNNRFLAERTGGTYSTLKVQPAELEDSGVYFCASSQTSGVADTQYFGPGTRLTVL.

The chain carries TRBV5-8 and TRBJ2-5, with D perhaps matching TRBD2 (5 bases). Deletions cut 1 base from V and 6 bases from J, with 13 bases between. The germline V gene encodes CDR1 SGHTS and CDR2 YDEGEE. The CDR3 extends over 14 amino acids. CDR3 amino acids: CASSLSPGGKTQYF. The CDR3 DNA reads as TGTGCCAGCAGCTTGTCCCCAGGAGGAAAGACCCAGTACTTC.

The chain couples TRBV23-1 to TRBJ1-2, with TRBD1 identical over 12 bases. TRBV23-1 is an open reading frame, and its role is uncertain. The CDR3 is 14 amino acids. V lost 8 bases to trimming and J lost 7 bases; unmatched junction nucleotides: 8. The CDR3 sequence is CASGPGQGACGYTF. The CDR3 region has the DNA TGCGCCAGCGGCCCGGGACAGGGGGCTTGTGGCTACACCTTC.

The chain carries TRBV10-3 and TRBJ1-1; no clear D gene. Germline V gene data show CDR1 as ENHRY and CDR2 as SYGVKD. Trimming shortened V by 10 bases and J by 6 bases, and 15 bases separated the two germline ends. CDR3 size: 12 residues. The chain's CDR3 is CATRGGASEAFF. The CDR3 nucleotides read TGTGCCACCCGGGGTGGAGCGTCTGAAGCTTTCTTT.

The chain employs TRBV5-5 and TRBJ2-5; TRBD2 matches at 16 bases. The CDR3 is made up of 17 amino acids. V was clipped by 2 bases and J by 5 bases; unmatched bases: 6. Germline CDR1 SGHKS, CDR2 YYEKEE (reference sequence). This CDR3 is CASSFLGTSGGGETQYF. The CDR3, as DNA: TGTGCCAGCAGCTTCTTAGGGACTAGCGGGGGGGGCGAGACCCAGTACTTC.

The CDR3 region is CARGGTDSNQPQHF. In DNA, the CDR3 is TGTGCCAGAGGCGGGACGGATAGCAATCAGCCCCAGCATTTT. The chain joins TRBV2 to TRBJ1-5; D might be TRBD1 (5 bases). Germline V gene sequence: CDR1 SNHLY, CDR2 FYNNEI. Trimming left V 9 bases short and J 0 bases short, with 12 bases between. The CDR3 length is 14 residues.

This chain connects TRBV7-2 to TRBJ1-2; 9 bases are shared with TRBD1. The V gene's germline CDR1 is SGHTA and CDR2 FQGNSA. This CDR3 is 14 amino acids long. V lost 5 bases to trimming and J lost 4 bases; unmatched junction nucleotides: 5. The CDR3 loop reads CASSGTGSIYGYTF. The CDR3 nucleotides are TGTGCCAGCAGCGGGACAGGGTCCATCTATGGCTACACCTTC. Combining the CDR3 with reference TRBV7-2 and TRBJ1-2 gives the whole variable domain GAGVSQSPSNKVTEKGKDVELRCDPISGHTALYWYRQSLGQGLEFLIYFQGNSAPDKSGLPSDRFSAERTGGSVSTLTIQRTQQEDSAVYLCASSGTGSIYGYTFGSGTRLTVV.

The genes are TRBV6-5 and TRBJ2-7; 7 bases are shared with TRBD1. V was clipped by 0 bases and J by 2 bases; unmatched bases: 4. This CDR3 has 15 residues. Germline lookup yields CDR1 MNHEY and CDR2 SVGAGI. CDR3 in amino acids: CASSYSGTDTYEQYF. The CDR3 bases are TGTGCCAGCAGTTACTCCGGGACAGATACCTACGAGCAGTACTTC.

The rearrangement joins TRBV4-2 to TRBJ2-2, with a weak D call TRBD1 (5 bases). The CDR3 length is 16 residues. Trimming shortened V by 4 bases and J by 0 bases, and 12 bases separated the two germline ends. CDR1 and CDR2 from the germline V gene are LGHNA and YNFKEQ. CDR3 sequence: CASSPTANTNTGELFF. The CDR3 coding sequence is TGTGCCAGCAGCCCGACAGCTAATACGAACACCGGGGAGCTGTTTTTT.